The 17 T cell receptor beta chains given below trace back to one sample, sequenced in a study of identical twins. MiXCR, run by TCRdb on the 5' RACE reads, gives a single entry per CDR3 protein. The table lists 500,000 to 650,000 distinct CDR3 sequences, roughly 6.6% of them singletons. This sample also belongs to another study, concerning yellow fever vaccine responses in identical twins.

What was sequenced was PBMCs. These receptors were taken from a woman between 18 and 30 years old in good health.

This clonotype was seen at least ten times. The chain couples TRBV12-3 or TRBV12-4 to TRBJ2-6, with TRBD1 matching over 12 bases. The trim removed 7 bases at V and 2 bases at J, leaving 6 bases unmatched. The CDR3 totals 17 residues. Written as DNA, the CDR3 is TGTGCCAGCAAATATGGGACAGGGGGCGCTGGGGCCAACGTCCTGACTTTC. Translating gives CASKYGTGGAGANVLTF.

The chain has TRBV20-1 and TRBJ2-3; 8 bases match TRBD1. The CDR3 length is 16 residues. J gave up 2 bases and V 5 bases, and 12 bases lay outside the gene matches. The V gene's germline CDR1 is DFQATT and CDR2 SNEGSKA (reference sequence). CDR3 coding DNA: TGCAGTGCTCCCGCAAGACAGGGGCGAACCACAGATACGCAGTATTTT. Its protein is CSAPARQGRTTDTQYF.

This clonotype came up a few times. J is TRBJ1-2 and V is TRBV6-1; tentative D call: TRBD1 (6 bases). The germline gives CDR1 MNHNS, CDR2 SASEGT. This CDR3 region has 16 residues. Between the trimmed V and J ends, which lost 0 bases and 4 bases, there was a span of 15 bases. This chain's CDR3 is CASSEAQVTGLYGYTF. CDR3 nucleotide sequence: TGTGCCAGCAGTGAAGCGCAAGTGACAGGACTCTATGGCTACACCTTC.

This clonotype turned up a few times. This chain joins TRBV5-1 and TRBJ1-5, with 12 bases that match TRBD1. The CDR3 runs to 17 residues. Germline CDR1 reads SGHRS; CDR2 reads YFSETQ. Losses at the gene ends were 4 bases for V and 0 bases for J; bases not matched to a gene: 5. CDR3 DNA: TGCGCCAGCAGCCCGGGACAGGGGGCCGATAGCAATCAGCCCCAGCATTTT. This encodes CASSPGQGADSNQPQHF. The whole variable domain, filled in from reference TRBV5-1 and TRBJ1-5, reads KAGVTQTPRYLIKTRGQQVTLSCSPISGHRSVSWYQQTPGQGLQFLFEYFSETQRNKGNFPGRFSGRQFSNSRSEMNVSTLELGDSALYLCASSPGQGADSNQPQHFGDGTRLSIL.

The chain recombines TRBV12-3 or TRBV12-4 with TRBJ1-1; D ambiguous. V was pared by 5 bases and J by 3 bases, with 13 bases between. The CDR3 has 14 residues. The chain's CDR3 is CASSPKAIYTEAFF. CDR3 nucleotide sequence: TGTGCCAGCAGTCCGAAAGCAATATACACTGAAGCTTTCTTT.

In its sample, this clonotype was seen a few times. V usage is TRBV27 and J usage is TRBJ2-3, with D possibly called TRBD1 or TRBD2 (5 bases each). The CDR3 extends over 15 amino acids. V lost 3 bases, J lost 0 bases, and 10 bases lay in between. The V gene's germline CDR1 is MNHEY and CDR2 SMNVEV (reference sequence). CDR3 sequence: CASSLRWGSTDTQYF. As DNA, the CDR3 is TGTGCCAGCAGTTTGCGGTGGGGGAGCACAGATACGCAGTATTTT.

This clonotype was picked up many times. The CDR3 reads CSANSDTGPSYEQYV. The CDR3 nucleotides read TGCAGTGCTAACTCCGATACGGGACCCTCCTACGAGCAGTACGTC. The rearrangement joins TRBV20-1 to TRBJ2-7; D could derive from TRBD1 or TRBD2 (5 bases each). CDR1 and CDR2 from the germline V gene are DFQATT and SNEGSKA (reference sequence). CDR3 length: 15 amino acids. V dropped 4 bases and J dropped 0 bases, with 16 bases sitting between them.

This clonotype was seen a few times. The J gene is TRBJ2-7, the V gene TRBV3-1; TRBD1 aligns across 9 bases. The germline CDR1 and CDR2 sequences are LGHDT and YNNKEL (reference sequence). The length of the CDR3 is 17 residues. V was pared by 0 bases and J by 6 bases, with 12 bases of the junction left unmatched. CDR3 DNA sequence: TGTGCCAGCAGCCAAGACCGTGAGGGACAGGGATCCCGCGAGCAGTACTTC. This encodes CASSQDREGQGSREQYF.

The CDR3 protein is CASSTGLAGVNEQFF. DNA of the CDR3: TGTGCCAGCAGCACCGGACTAGCGGGAGTCAATGAGCAGTTCTTC. The chain links TRBV5-5 to TRBJ2-1; 13 nucleotides match TRBD2. CDR3 length equals 15 residues. J lost 6 bases, V lost 4 bases, and 4 bases had no gene match. From germline, CDR1 is SGHKS and CDR2 YYEKEE (reference sequence).

This clonotype occurred many times. The chain links TRBV5-5 to TRBJ1-5; tentatively, D is TRBD1 (5 bases). This CDR3 contains 15 residues. Per germline, CDR1 SGHKS and CDR2 YYEKEE (reference sequence). Trimming removed 4 bases from V and 3 bases from J, with 14 bases in between. In DNA form, the CDR3 reads TGTGCCAGCAGCCCTGTTTGGGGGACCAATCAGCCCCAGCATTTT. It specifies CASSPVWGTNQPQHF.

The table lists this clonotype with a few counts. The gene calls are TRBV27 and TRBJ2-7; 8 bases are shared with TRBD1. The CDR3 runs 15 residues. Germline V gene lookup returns CDR1 MNHEY and CDR2 SMNVEV (reference sequence). V was pared by 4 bases and J by 2 bases, with 7 bases of the junction left unmatched. The CDR3 DNA sequence: TGTGCCAGCAGTTCAGGGACAGGCAATCCCTACGAGCAGTACGTC. Protein sequence: CASSSGTGNPYEQYV.

This clonotype was recorded a few times. The rearrangement joins TRBV19 to TRBJ1-5; 9 nucleotides agree with TRBD1. This CDR3 region has 15 residues. V was pared by 7 bases and J by 3 bases, with 7 bases of the junction left unmatched. Germline lookup yields CDR1 LNHDA and CDR2 SQIVND (reference sequence). CDR3: CASTSGTGINQPQHF. The CDR3 DNA reads as TGTGCCAGTACTTCAGGGACAGGGATCAATCAGCCCCAGCATTTT.

The J gene is TRBJ2-3, the V gene TRBV5-1; TRBD1 matches at 8 bases. Germline CDR1 reads SGHRS; CDR2 reads YFSETQ. The CDR3 totals 14 residues. The ends lost 1 base at V and 6 bases at J; junction bases unmatched: 4. The CDR3 region is CASSLKRDRDTQYF. The CDR3 DNA is TGCGCCAGCAGCTTGAAGAGGGACAGGGATACGCAGTATTTT.

In this sample, this clonotype turned up many times. This chain joins TRBV5-5 and TRBJ2-1; 9 bases fit TRBD1. V lost 1 base and J lost 7; bases outside the gene matches: 9. From germline, CDR1 is SGHKS and CDR2 YYEKEE (reference sequence). CDR3 length equals 16 residues. DNA of the CDR3: TGTGCCAGCAGCTTGACCCGGGACAGGGTGGGTAATGAGCAGTTCTTC. This encodes CASSLTRDRVGNEQFF.

This chain connects TRBV6-5 to TRBJ2-1; D tentatively fits TRBD1 or TRBD2 (5 bases each). Germline CDR1 reads MNHEY; CDR2 reads SVGAGI. The V and J ends lost 2 bases and 7 bases respectively, with 15 bases between them. CDR3 length: 15 amino acids. CDR3 residues: CASSYHGTEANEQFF. DNA for the CDR3: TGTGCCAGCAGTTACCACGGGACCGAGGCTAATGAGCAGTTCTTC.

This clonotype was recorded at least ten times. J is TRBJ2-7 and V is TRBV10-3; D is perhaps TRBD1 or TRBD2 (5 bases each). The CDR3 spans 15 residues. V was clipped by 2 bases and J by 5 bases, with 16 bases between them. Per germline, CDR1 ENHRY and CDR2 SYGVKD. The CDR3 nucleotides are TGTGCCATCAGTGAGCGCGTTGGGGGACGGCACGAGCAGTACTTC. This codes for CAISERVGGRHEQYF.

This clonotype was picked up a small number of times. The chain employs TRBV20-1 and TRBJ1-2; D is ambiguous. CDR3 length: 13 residues. Germline V gene data show CDR1 as DFQATT and CDR2 as SNEGSKA (reference sequence). CDR3 in DNA: TGCACCCCGGAGGCAGGCGGTAACTATGGCTACACCTTC. Translation: CTPEAGGNYGYTF.